This TCR beta chain was profiled in a study of T cell responses to AZD1222 COVID-19 vaccine. Per germline, CDR1 MNHEY and CDR2 SMNVEV (reference sequence). Trimming shortened V by 4 bases and J by 2 bases, and 12 bases separated the two germline ends. This CDR3 is built from 16 residues. Repertoires were generated with immunoSEQ multiplex PCR, while TCRdb's copy carries only in-frame clones and drops some. Here the sample spans 84,000 or so clones, more than 75% being singletons. The starting material was peripheral blood, obtained on day 0 of AZD1222 vaccination. The rearrangement joins TRBV27 to TRBJ2-6, with D possibly being TRBD1 (6 bases). This clonotype originated in an adult in good health. The DNA for the CDR3 is TGTGCCAGCAGTTCGATACAGGGTGCTGGGGCCAACGTCCTGACTTTC. It yields the protein CASSSIQGAGANVLTF.